This T cell receptor beta chain was captured by sequencing in a study of monozygotic twins with cystic fibrosis (dated by TCRdb to 2020 to 2023). Background on the whole study: Barcoded libraries were prepared with around 15 PCR cycles from around 3 micrograms of fragmented DNA. To assess genetic influence on V and J gene usage, the study compared TCR beta repertoires within and across 16 monozygotic twin pairs with cystic fibrosis. Twins were ranked among some 1,100 cohort participants for weight-for-height and FEVPerc (FEV1 disease centile) at the day of blood sampling. Data for three of the twin pairs had previously been reported in another context. Made up mostly of children and adolescents, the cohort included ten female and six male twin pairs ranging in age from about 2.0 to 36.4 years, with a median of about 10 years.

The twin pairs came from the European Cystic Fibrosis Twin and Sibling Study Cohort, which recruited patients from 158 CF clinics across 14 European countries. Both zygosity and CFTR genotype were checked in-house, and zygosity was tested with multiplex PCR across nine short tandem repeat loci. Peripheral blood was taken from each twin, and clinical parameters were recorded on the day of blood sampling. Genomic DNA was isolated from peripheral blood cells with phenol/chloroform and kept in TE buffer at 4 degrees C. Regarding this clone: Its antigen has not been determined. Nothing much larger sits one base from this clone, and base qualities are not available.

Summary of the overall study and its limitations: Simpson clonality tended to be low (median roughly 0.01), which suggests a naive-dominated repertoire, although clonality was higher in the most severely affected patients. Monozygotic CF twin pairs shared significantly more nucleotide-identical clonotypes within each pair than unrelated CF individuals shared with one another (P = 0.000026, Mann-Whitney). V gene usage was most similar to the co-twin for 13 of 16 pairs, and J usage for 8 of 16 pairs, suggesting genetic constraints. The cohort was small, and the number of shared CDR3s showed no association with age, concordance or disease severity.

V was cut back by 4 bases and J by 4 bases, leaving a gap of 11 bases between them. CDR3 length: 13 amino acids, cysteine to phenylalanine. Of all the DNA, just the CDR3 is kept, 39 bases in frame from base 1. From a lookup of the germline V gene, CDR1 and CDR2 are SGHDT and YYEEEE. TCR beta CDR3 regions were amplified by multiplex PCR with the immunoSEQ immune profiling system according to the manufacturer's instructions. Sequencing was performed on an Illumina NextSeq system. In the original analysis: Sequence data were processed on the immunoSEQ Analyzer platform, and clonality was calculated as the square root of Simpson's index of productive rearrangements. Similarity in V and J usage was quantified by Jensen-Shannon distance, and CDR3 generation probabilities were calculated with OLGA. Shared CDR3 sequences were searched against the immuneACCESS database (August 2020) and VDJdb (December 2020). TCRdb holds this immuneACCESS table with in-frame rearrangements only. Some clones are missing; in checked studies, unresolved V genes explain under half, and the rest has no known cause. That table furnishes V, J and clone size, whereas the DNA furnished D and trimming. Across this sample there are some 33,000 clones, with under 95% seen only once. The ten most abundant clones make up 0.19% of the sample.

This receptor chain uses TRBV5-6 and TRBJ2-5; there is no confident call for the D gene. The specimen sequenced was blood. The TCR comes from a boy aged 2 to 10 with cystic fibrosis. The nucleotide sequence reads TGTGCCAGCAGCCTGAGGAACGGAGAGACCCAGTACTTC. Its protein product is CASSLRNGETQYF.